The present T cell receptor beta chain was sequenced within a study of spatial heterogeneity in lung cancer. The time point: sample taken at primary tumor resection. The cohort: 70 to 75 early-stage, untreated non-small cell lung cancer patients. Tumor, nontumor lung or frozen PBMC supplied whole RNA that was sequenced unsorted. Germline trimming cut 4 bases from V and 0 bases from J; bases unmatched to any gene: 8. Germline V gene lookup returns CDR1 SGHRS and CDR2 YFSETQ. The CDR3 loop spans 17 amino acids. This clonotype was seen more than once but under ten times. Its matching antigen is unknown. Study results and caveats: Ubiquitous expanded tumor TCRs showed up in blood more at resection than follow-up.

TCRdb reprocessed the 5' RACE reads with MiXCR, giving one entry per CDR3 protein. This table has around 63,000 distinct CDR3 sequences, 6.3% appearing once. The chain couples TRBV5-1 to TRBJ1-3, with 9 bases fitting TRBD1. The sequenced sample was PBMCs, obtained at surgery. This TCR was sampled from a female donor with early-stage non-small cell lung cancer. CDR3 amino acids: CASSPLQGASSGNTIYF. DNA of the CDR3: TGCGCCAGCAGCCCATTACAGGGGGCCAGCTCTGGAAACACCATATATTTT. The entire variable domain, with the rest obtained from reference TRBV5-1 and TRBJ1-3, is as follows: KAGVTQTPRYLIKTRGQQVTLSCSPISGHRSVSWYQQTPGQGLQFLFEYFSETQRNKGNFPGRFSGRQFSNSRSEMNVSTLELGDSALYLCASSPLQGASSGNTIYFGEGSWLTVV.